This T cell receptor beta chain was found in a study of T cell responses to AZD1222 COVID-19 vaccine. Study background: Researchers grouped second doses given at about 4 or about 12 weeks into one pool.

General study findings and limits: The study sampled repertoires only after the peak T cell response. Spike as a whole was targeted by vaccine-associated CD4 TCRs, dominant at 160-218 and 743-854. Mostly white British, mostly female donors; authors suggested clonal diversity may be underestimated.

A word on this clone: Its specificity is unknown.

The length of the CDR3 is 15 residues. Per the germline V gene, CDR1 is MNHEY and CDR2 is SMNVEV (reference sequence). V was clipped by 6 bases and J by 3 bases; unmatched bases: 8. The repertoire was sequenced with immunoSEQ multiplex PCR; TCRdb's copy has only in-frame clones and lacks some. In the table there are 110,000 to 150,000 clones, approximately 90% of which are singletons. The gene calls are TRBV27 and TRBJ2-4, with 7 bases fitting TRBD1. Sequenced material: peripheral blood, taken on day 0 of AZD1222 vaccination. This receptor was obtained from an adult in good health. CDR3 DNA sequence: TGTGCCAGCAGACAAACAGGGGCGGGCAAAAACATTCAGTACTTC. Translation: CASRQTGAGKNIQYF.